This is a list of T cell receptor beta chains from one sample in a study of T cell repertoires in cytomegalovirus infection. TCRdb reprocessed the reads via MiXCR and lists one record per CDR3 protein. The table has some 160,000 distinct CDR3 sequences, approximately 17% seen once. The sequenced sample was CD8+ T cells from PBMCs. The source is a human donor in good health (CMV status not recorded). Some clones in this sample may be carry-over from other donors' samples. Both conserved end residues are part of each CDR3. D genes are given only for firm matches. Only some rows state a clone size, as once, few, many or a class for expanded clones.

size	V	D	J	DNA	CDR3
many	TRBV7-3	TRBD1	TRBJ1-2	TGTGCCAGCAGCCCTACCGGGACAGGGGCTATGGGCTACACCTTC	CASSPTGTGAMGYTF
NA	TRBV11-2	NA	TRBJ2-1	TGTGCCAGCAGCCCACTTGAGGGGCACAATGAGCAGTTCTTC	CASSPLEGHNEQFF
NA	TRBV7-8	NA	TRBJ2-5	TGTGCCAGCAGTAGATACCCCCCAGGGTATGAGACCCAGTACTTC	CASSRYPPGYETQYF
few	TRBV6-6	NA	TRBJ1-2	TGTGCCAGCAGTTATACAGGAGGCTACACCTTC	CASSYTGGYTF
few	TRBV7-6	NA	TRBJ1-1	TGTGCCAGCAGCCCAAACTCCTTTGAAGCTTTCTTT	CASSPNSFEAFF
few	TRBV6-2/TRBV6-3	NA	TRBJ2-1	TGTGCCAGCAGTCCCCCTGGGCTTCACAATGAGCAGTTCTTC	CASSPPGLHNEQFF
few	TRBV6-5	NA	TRBJ2-7	TGTGCCAGCAGTTATGGAAATACCTTCTACGAGCAGTACTTC	CASSYGNTFYEQYF
NA	TRBV20-1	TRBD1	TRBJ1-2	TGCAGTGCTAGAAACAGGGGGGCCACTATCCCTAACTATGGCTACACCTTC	CSARNRGATIPNYGYTF
NA	TRBV29-1	NA	TRBJ1-6	TGCAGCGTTCCGCCACTAGGGTGTAGCTCCTATAATTCACCCCTCCACTTT	CSVPPLGCSSYNSPLHF
NA	TRBV6-6	NA	TRBJ1-1	TGTGCCAGCAGTTTGGGTTGGAGGACTGAAGCTTTCTTT	CASSLGWRTEAFF
NA	TRBV27	NA	TRBJ2-1	TGTGCCAGCAGTTGGGTCGGCAGGGGTAATGAGCAGTTCTTC	CASSWVGRGNEQFF
NA	TRBV6-2/TRBV6-3	NA	TRBJ2-6	TGTGCCAGCAGTGCAGGGTCCCCTGGGGCCAACGGCCTGACTTTC	CASSAGSPGANGLTF
NA	TRBV24-1	TRBD1	TRBJ2-2	TGTGCCACCGGACAGGGGCCGTCTAGCACCGGGGAGCTGTTTTTT	CATGQGPSSTGELFF
NA	TRBV6-2/TRBV6-3	NA	TRBJ2-7	TGTGCCAGCAGTTACGGGGCAGCACCGAACGAGCAGTACTTC	CASSYGAAPNEQYF
NA	TRBV7-2	TRBD2	TRBJ2-1	TGTGCCAGCAGCTATGCGGGAGGGCGGGAGTTCTTC	CASSYAGGREFF
few	TRBV7-9	TRBD2	TRBJ2-1	TGTGCCAGCAGCGCCCGACTAGCGGGAGACTCCTACAATGAGCAGTTCTTC	CASSARLAGDSYNEQFF
few	TRBV12-3/TRBV12-4	NA	TRBJ1-1	TGTGCCAGCAGTTCGTTACAGGTTTTGAACACTAAAGCTTTCTTT	CASSSLQVLNTKAFF
few	TRBV12-3/TRBV12-4	TRBD1	TRBJ2-3	TGTGCCAGCAGTAGGGACAGCATAGATACGCAGTATTTT	CASSRDSIDTQYF
few	TRBV7-2	NA	TRBJ2-7	TGTGCCAGCAGCCCCGAAGTGGGGAGATCCAGAGACGAGCAGTACTTC	CASSPEVGRSRDEQYF
NA	TRBV7-6	NA	TRBJ2-1	TGTGCCAGCAGCCCATCGAGCTCCTACAATGAGCAGTTCTTC	CASSPSSSYNEQFF
few	TRBV27	NA	TRBJ1-5	TGTGCCAGCAGTTTGGGCAGGGGAAAGCCCCAGCATTTT	CASSLGRGKPQHF
NA	TRBV13	NA	TRBJ2-1	TGTGCCAGCAGCTCGACAGAGTACTACAATGAGCAGTTCTTC	CASSSTEYYNEQFF
few	TRBV6-2/TRBV6-3	NA	TRBJ1-6	TGTGCCAGCACCAAGGAAGACTATTCACCCCTCCACTTT	CASTKEDYSPLHF
once	TRBV14	NA	TRBJ2-7	TGTGCCAGCAGCCAAGGAGAGGGATCCTACGAGCAGTACTTC	CASSQGEGSYEQYF
NA	TRBV5-1	NA	TRBJ2-1	TGCGCCAGCAGGACCCGGCGGGATGCGGGGGAGCAGTTCTTC	CASRTRRDAGEQFF
many	TRBV7-2	TRBD2	TRBJ2-3	TGTGCCAGCAGCCCGATCTCTAGCGGGAGAAGGGGAGATACGCAGTATTTT	CASSPISSGRRGDTQYF
many	TRBV28	NA	TRBJ2-2	TGTGCCAGCAGTTACCGCCGACTAGGCGAAGCCGGGGAGCTGTTTTTT	CASSYRRLGEAGELFF
few	TRBV5-5	NA	TRBJ2-1	TGTGCCAGCACCCTCTCCCTCTTCTCCGGGGCTAAGGACAATGAGCAGTTCTTC	CASTLSLFSGAKDNEQFF
few	TRBV18	TRBD1	TRBJ2-1	TGTGCCAGCTCACCGAGCGGACAGGGCCCCTACAATGAGCAGTTCTTC	CASSPSGQGPYNEQFF
few	TRBV28	NA	TRBJ1-3	TGTGCCAGCAGTGGAAGAGGGCGAAGTAAGAGCTCTGGAAACACCATATATTTT	CASSGRGRSKSSGNTIYF
NA	TRBV28	NA	TRBJ2-3	TGTGCCAGCAGTGTTCGGGGCACAGATACGCAGTATTTT	CASSVRGTDTQYF
NA	TRBV7-2	NA	TRBJ2-2	TGTGCCAGCAGCTCCGGGACAAACACCGGGGAGCTGTTTTTT	CASSSGTNTGELFF
NA	TRBV11-2	TRBD1	TRBJ2-1	TGTGCCAGCAGCCCGCGACGGGACAGGGTAGAGAATGAGCAGTTCTTC	CASSPRRDRVENEQFF
few	TRBV7-2	NA	TRBJ2-5	TGTGCCAGCAGCCCTAGCGTAGGGGGGGATCAAGAGACCCAGTACTTC	CASSPSVGGDQETQYF
NA	TRBV12-3/TRBV12-4	NA	TRBJ2-7	TGTGCCAGCAGTTCTCGACAGGCGTTGGGCTACGAGCAGTACTTC	CASSSRQALGYEQYF
NA	TRBV6-6	NA	TRBJ2-7	TGTGCCAGCAGTTACTCAATCGAGACAGTGGTCTACGAGCAGTACTTC	CASSYSIETVVYEQYF
NA	TRBV28	NA	TRBJ1-1	TGTGCCAGCAGTCCCCCCGACTCGATTGAAGCTTTCTTT	CASSPPDSIEAFF
many	TRBV7-2	NA	TRBJ1-2	TGTGCCAGCAGCTTATATTACCGCACTAACTATGGCTACACCTTC	CASSLYYRTNYGYTF
few	TRBV6-2/TRBV6-3	NA	TRBJ2-7	TGTGCCAGCAGTTACGGGGGCAGCTACGAGCAGTACTTC	CASSYGGSYEQYF
NA	TRBV6-2/TRBV6-3	NA	TRBJ2-7	TGTGCCAGCAGTTTCGGGAGCGCATTCTCCTACGAGCAGTACTTC	CASSFGSAFSYEQYF
NA	TRBV6-5	NA	TRBJ1-2	TGTGCCAGCAGTTACAAGGGGGACTATGGCTACACCTTC	CASSYKGDYGYTF
many	TRBV7-2	NA	TRBJ2-1	TGTGCCAGCAAGGAGGTGAGAGATGAGCAGTTCTTC	CASKEVRDEQFF
NA	TRBV29-1	NA	TRBJ2-3	TGCAGCGTTATAGGACTGTCTAGCACAGATACGCAGTATTTT	CSVIGLSSTDTQYF
NA	TRBV19	NA	TRBJ2-5	TGTGCCAGTAGTATAGGGTATCAAGAGACCCAGTACTTC	CASSIGYQETQYF
NA	TRBV20-1	NA	TRBJ2-1	TGCAGTGCTAGTGGAGGGGACTTCTCCTACAATGAGCAGTTCTTC	CSASGGDFSYNEQFF
few	TRBV13	NA	TRBJ2-7	TGTGCCAGCAGCACCCGGGACTTTAATTACGAGCAGTACTTC	CASSTRDFNYEQYF
NA	TRBV6-5	TRBD2	TRBJ2-5	TGTGCCAGCAGTTACGGACTAGCGGGACGGCCGCAAGAGACCCAGTACTTC	CASSYGLAGRPQETQYF
NA	TRBV15	NA	TRBJ1-1	TGTGCCACCAGCAGGGGGGGAGGCACTGAAGCTTTCTTT	CATSRGGGTEAFF
NA	TRBV28	NA	TRBJ2-1	TGTGCCACCGAGCGGACCTACAATGAGCAGTTCTTC	CATERTYNEQFF
NA	TRBV7-9	TRBD1	TRBJ1-2	TGTGCCAGCAGCTTATCGAGGGGGCCTGGCTACACCTTC	CASSLSRGPGYTF
few	TRBV27	NA	TRBJ1-2	TGTGCCAGCAGTTTAACATTCGCAGCTACCTATGGCTACACCTTC	CASSLTFAATYGYTF